Presented here are 27 T cell receptor beta chains from one specimen sequenced in a study of T cell changes during pregnancy in multiple sclerosis. Clones were read by immunoSEQ multiplex PCR, and TCRdb kept only the in-frame ones, dropping some. Among about 47,000 clones listed, 80% to 95% were seen once. The sequenced sample was peripheral blood, obtained after pregnancy. The receptors shown here come from a female donor with multiple sclerosis, enrolled in a pregnancy study.

This clone was recorded only once. V and J are TRBV10-3 and TRBJ2-7; TRBD1 aligns across 10 bases. The CDR3 length is 14 residues. The ends lost 6 bases at V and 6 bases at J; junction bases unmatched: 8. The germline gives CDR1 ENHRY, CDR2 SYGVKD. The CDR3 sequence is CAISGGTGVAEQYF. CDR3 in DNA: TGTGCCATCAGCGGTGGGACAGGGGTCGCCGAGCAGTACTTC.

The chain joins TRBV7-2 to TRBJ2-5; 11 nucleotides match TRBD2. The trim removed 5 bases at V and 2 bases at J, leaving 7 bases unmatched. CDR1 and CDR2 (germline): SGHTA, FQGNSA. CDR3 length equals 16 residues. CDR3 bases: TGTGCCAGCAGCCTACTAGCGGGGGCCCAGCAAGAGACCCAGTACTTC. Translated, it gives CASSLLAGAQQETQYF.

The V call is TRBV7-2, the J call TRBJ1-2, with D possibly TRBD1 on 5 matching bases. Deletions cut 2 bases from V and 7 bases from J, with 11 bases between. CDR1 is SGHTA, CDR2 FQGNSA, per germline. The CDR3 is 13 residues long. Here the CDR3 reads CASSLITQGGYTF. In nucleotides, the CDR3 is TGTGCCAGCAGCTTAATTACCCAGGGTGGCTACACCTTC.

The chain couples TRBV7-2 to TRBJ2-7; D not resolved. Germline V gene lookup returns CDR1 SGHTA and CDR2 FQGNSA. The CDR3 has 15 residues. The germline V and J ends were trimmed by 1 base and 2 bases, with 12 bases remaining between them. The CDR3 DNA follows: TGTGCCAGCAGCTTAGTCGCAGGTCTACCCTACGAGCAGTACTTC. The encoded protein is CASSLVAGLPYEQYF.

This chain connects TRBV5-6 to TRBJ1-5; 8 nucleotides match TRBD1. The CDR3 extends over 15 amino acids. The germline CDR1 and CDR2 sequences are SGHDT and YYEEEE. After removal of 4 bases from V and 6 bases from J, the junction contained 9 bases not matched to a gene. CDR3 DNA: TGTGCCAGCAGCCTTCTACAGGGGGTGGCTCAGCCCCAGCATTTT. The encoded protein is CASSLLQGVAQPQHF.

With respect to this clone: At the DNA level, this CDR3 is encoded by other sequences in the same sample as well. V and J are TRBV7-2 and TRBJ2-6; D possibly corresponds to TRBD2 (5 bases). The length of the CDR3 is 16 residues. Germline V lookup: CDR1 SGHTA, CDR2 FQGNSA. V was clipped by 4 bases and J by 4 bases, with 14 bases between them. CDR3 sequence: CASSSSGGTGANVLTF. The CDR3, as DNA: TGTGCCAGCAGCTCCAGTGGAGGAACCGGGGCCAACGTCCTGACTTTC.

The chain recombines TRBV4-2 with TRBJ2-7, with D possibly TRBD2 on 5 matching bases. CDR1 is LGHNA, CDR2 YNFKEQ, per germline. The CDR3 has 16 residues. V lost 0 bases and J 3 bases, leaving 15 bases between the germline ends. The CDR3 loop is CASSQEDSPVVYEQYF. The CDR3 region has the DNA TGTGCCAGCAGCCAAGAGGACTCCCCGGTGGTCTACGAGCAGTACTTC.

In its sample, this clone was seen once. V and J are TRBV4-1 and TRBJ2-5; weak D call: TRBD2 (7 bases). There are 13 residues in the CDR3. V lost 8 bases and J lost 1, with 11 bases in between. Per the germline V gene, CDR1 is MGHRA and CDR2 is YSYEKL. Here the CDR3 reads CASARGGQETQYF. The DNA for the CDR3 is TGCGCCAGCGCGAGGGGGGGCCAAGAGACCCAGTACTTC.

This clone was detected only a few times. The V call is TRBV14, the J call TRBJ1-5, with TRBD1 as a possible D gene (6 bases). The V end was cut by 4 bases, the J end by 9 bases, with 19 bases between. This CDR3 contains 15 residues. Germline CDR1 reads SGHDN; CDR2 reads FVKESK. The CDR3 protein is CASSPQGRPPRPQHF. DNA of the CDR3: TGTGCCAGCAGCCCCCAGGGGCGGCCACCTAGGCCCCAGCATTTT. Together with reference TRBV14 and TRBJ1-5, the CDR3 gives the full variable domain: EAGVTQFPSHSVIEKGQTVTLRCDPISGHDNLYWYRRVMGKEIKFLLHFVKESKQDESGMPNNRFLAERTGGTYSTLKVQPAELEDSGVYFCASSPQGRPPRPQHFGDGTRLSIL.

This chain links TRBV19 with TRBJ2-6; D is possibly TRBD1 (5 bases). Trimming removed 7 bases at V and 1 base at J, with 14 bases between. The CDR3 contains 16 residues. Germline CDR1 and CDR2: LNHDA and SQIVND (reference sequence). The CDR3 here is CASKGSPGSGANVLTF. The CDR3 DNA sequence: TGTGCCAGTAAGGGAAGCCCAGGGTCTGGGGCCAACGTCCTGACTTTC.

J is TRBJ1-1 and V is TRBV11-3; D unresolved. Trimming pared 7 bases from V and 0 bases from J, leaving 9 bases between. CDR1 and CDR2 from the germline V gene are SGHNT and YENEEA. This CDR3 region has 13 residues. The CDR3: CASKGGVNTEAFF. The CDR3 nucleotides read TGTGCCAGCAAGGGCGGGGTGAACACTGAAGCTTTCTTT.

This chain uses TRBV2 with TRBJ1-2, with D possibly being TRBD1 (6 bases). Germline-derived CDR1 and CDR2 are SNHLY and FYNNEI. Trimming stripped 9 bases from V and 4 bases from J, with 15 bases between. CDR3 length equals 13 residues. The CDR3 DNA sequence: TGTGCCAGGCCGACAGGAGATGTCTATGGCTACACCTTC. Its translation: CARPTGDVYGYTF.

The J gene is TRBJ2-7, the V gene TRBV27; 11 bases map to TRBD1. With V trimmed by 7 bases and J by 2 bases, 10 bases remained unmatched. Germline V gene data show CDR1 as MNHEY and CDR2 as SMNVEV (reference sequence). This CDR3 spans 16 amino acids. DNA for the CDR3: TGTGCCAGCAAAATCCTCCCGGGACAGGGGGCCTACGAGCAGTACTTC. As protein: CASKILPGQGAYEQYF.

As DNA, the CDR3 is TGTGCCAGTAGTATAGATCACGGGGACAGGGGATCAACTAATGAAAAACTGTTTTTT. It codes for CASSIDHGDRGSTNEKLFF. The chain joins TRBV19 to TRBJ1-4; 10 nucleotides align to TRBD1. The V and J ends lost 0 bases and 0 bases, in that order; junction bases with no gene match: 7. The CDR3 length is 19 residues. Germline lookup yields CDR1 LNHDA and CDR2 SQIVND (reference sequence).

This chain joins TRBV5-5 and TRBJ1-6, with D tentatively TRBD1 (5 bases). Germline lookup yields CDR1 SGHKS and CDR2 YYEKEE (reference sequence). CDR3 length: 16 amino acids. Trimming took 4 bases from V and 7 from J, leaving 18 bases between them. CDR3 residues: CASSPFPQEGNSPLHF. In nucleotides, the CDR3 is TGTGCCAGCAGCCCATTCCCACAGGAGGGCAATTCACCCCTCCACTTT.

V is TRBV7-2 and J is TRBJ1-5; a weak D match, TRBD1 (5 bases). Looked up from germline, CDR1 is SGHTA and CDR2 is FQGNSA. V was cut by 3 bases and J by 6 bases, with 15 bases left in between. This CDR3 is built from 15 residues. Here the CDR3 DNA reads TGTGCCAGCAGCTTTCCAGGGTCGGGTTTTCAGCCCCAGCATTTT. It is translated as CASSFPGSGFQPQHF.

The chain carries TRBV9 and TRBJ2-3; D might be TRBD1 (7 bases). CDR3 length: 13 residues. Germline CDR1 and CDR2: SGDLS and YYNGEE. V was clipped by 6 bases and J by 4 bases, with 12 bases between them. CDR3 DNA sequence: TGTGCCAGCAACCAGGGGGGTTCAGATACGCAGTATTTT. Translated, it gives CASNQGGSDTQYF.

This chain joins TRBV9 and TRBJ1-4; D is unresolved. V shed 0 bases and J shed 8 bases, with 11 bases lying between them. Per the germline V gene, CDR1 is SGDLS and CDR2 is YYNGEE. The CDR3 loop spans 14 amino acids. The CDR3, as DNA: TGTGCCAGCAGCGTAGGGGGAGGAGGGGAAAAACTGTTTTTT. Encoded protein: CASSVGGGGEKLFF.

J is TRBJ2-2 and V is TRBV29-1; the match to TRBD1 covers 8 bases. This CDR3 region has 13 residues. Germline loops: CDR1 SQVTM, CDR2 ANQGSEA. The J segment lost 6 bases and the V segment lost 3 bases, leaving 3 bases of the junction unmatched. The CDR3 region is CSVERTGSGELFF. DNA for the CDR3: TGCAGCGTTGAGAGGACAGGGTCCGGGGAGCTGTTTTTT.

V usage is TRBV20-1 and J usage is TRBJ1-1; TRBD1 agrees at 7 bases. The CDR3 totals 10 residues. The germline V gene has CDR1 DFQATT and CDR2 SNEGSKA (reference sequence). V trimming: 6 bases; J trimming: 11 bases; junction bases outside the gene matches: 6. This CDR3 reads CSAVDREAFF. The CDR3 coding sequence is TGCAGTGCGGTCGACAGGGAGGCTTTCTTT.

The rearrangement links TRBV10-3 to TRBJ1-2; D remains unclear. This CDR3 spans 15 amino acids. V lost 3 bases, J lost 7 bases, and 18 bases lay in between. In germline, CDR1 is ENHRY, CDR2 SYGVKD. As DNA, the CDR3 is TGTGCCATCAGTGACTATGGAGGGCGAGAGGTTGGCTACACCTTC. Protein product: CAISDYGGREVGYTF.

The rearrangement uses TRBV29-1 and TRBJ2-3; D is unclear. V was pared by 0 bases and J by 5 bases, with 18 bases between. CDR1 is SQVTM and CDR2 is ANQGSEA in the germline V gene. This CDR3 comprises 16 residues. DNA for the CDR3: TGCAGCGTTGAAGATGGGTGGGCCGGTTTTGGAGATACGCAGTATTTT. It translates to CSVEDGWAGFGDTQYF.

This chain links TRBV29-1 with TRBJ2-7; D call uncertain. This CDR3 comprises 12 residues. V lost 6 bases, J lost 0 bases, and 9 bases lay in between. In germline, CDR1 is SQVTM, CDR2 ANQGSEA. CDR3 in DNA: TGCAGCGTCACGGGTAGCTCCTACGAGCAGTACTTC. Residues: CSVTGSSYEQYF.

The chain employs TRBV7-9 and TRBJ2-3; possible D gene TRBD1, 5 bases. Germline CDR1 reads SEHNR; CDR2 reads FQNEAQ (reference sequence). The CDR3 covers 14 residues. The ends were cut back, 5 bases at V and 3 bases at J, with 12 bases in the middle. This CDR3 reads CASSLLQGTDTQYF. CDR3 sequence (DNA): TGTGCCAGCAGCCTACTGCAGGGAACAGATACGCAGTATTTT.

The gene calls are TRBV7-9 and TRBJ2-5, with 7 positions matching TRBD2. The V gene end was trimmed by 6 bases and the J gene end by 4 bases; junction bases not matched to a gene: 14. Germline CDR1 reads SEHNR; CDR2 reads FQNEAQ (reference sequence). The length of the CDR3 is 16 residues. CDR3 loop: CASRRELLGGGETQYF. As DNA, the CDR3 is TGTGCCAGCAGACGGGAGCTCCTTGGGGGGGGAGAGACCCAGTACTTC.

The chain has TRBV5-1 and TRBJ2-1, with 14 bases matching TRBD2. Trimming at V came to 3 bases and at J to 6 bases, leaving 2 bases not matched to a gene. The germline gives CDR1 SGHRS, CDR2 YFSETQ. The CDR3 sequence is 15 residues long. CDR3 protein: CASSSGTSGGNEQFF. CDR3 bases: TGCGCCAGCAGCTCCGGGACTAGCGGGGGCAATGAGCAGTTCTTC.

J is TRBJ2-3 and V is TRBV7-2, with D possibly being TRBD2 (6 bases). CDR1 is SGHTA, CDR2 FQGNSA, per germline. Between the trimmed V and J ends, which lost 4 bases and 5 bases, there was a span of 13 bases. The CDR3 is made up of 14 amino acids. The CDR3, as DNA: TGTGCCAGCAGCTGGAGGGGATCTGGAGATACGCAGTATTTT. Encoded protein: CASSWRGSGDTQYF.